One sample yielded the 10 T cell receptor beta chains listed below, sequenced in a study of T cells in Graves' hyperthyroidism and ophthalmopathy. RNA transcripts gave rise to amplified TCR beta CDR3 regions. An initial round of RT-PCR targeting the TCR CDR3 relied on the HTBI primer set. TCRdb independently ran MiXCR on the multiplex PCR reads; one entry per CDR3 protein. This repertoire shows roughly 740,000 distinct CDR3 sequences, about 15% found once; its top ten account for around 8.1%. Source material: blood. Receptors were obtained from a young man with Graves' hyperthyroidism.

V gene TRBV27 combines with J gene TRBJ2-2; D not resolved. Trimming pared 3 bases from V and 3 bases from J, leaving 8 bases between. Germline loops: CDR1 MNHEY, CDR2 SMNVEV (reference sequence). This CDR3 has 14 residues. Here the CDR3 reads CASSLALDTGELFF. CDR3 sequence (DNA): TGTGCCAGCAGTTTGGCCTTAGACACCGGGGAGCTGTTTTTT.

J is TRBJ2-1 and V is TRBV4-1; D is ambiguous. The CDR3 length is 15 residues. V gave up 0 bases and J gave up 6 bases, with 12 bases separating them. Germline lookup yields CDR1 MGHRA and CDR2 YSYEKL. The CDR3 DNA follows: TGCGCCAGCAGCCAAGATCAGGTGTCCGGCAATGAGCAGTTCTTC. Translated: CASSQDQVSGNEQFF.

The V call is TRBV27, the J call TRBJ2-3; 12 nucleotides line up with TRBD2. Germline CDR1 MNHEY, CDR2 SMNVEV (reference sequence). The CDR3 consists of 16 residues. Trimming removed 6 bases from V and 6 bases from J; junction bases left unmatched: 10. CDR3 sequence: CASRGILAGGRDTQYF. Here the CDR3 DNA reads TGTGCCAGCAGGGGGATACTAGCGGGAGGTCGTGATACGCAGTATTTT.

The V and J genes are TRBV3-1 and TRBJ2-1; maybe TRBD2 (5 bases). Trimming cost V 1 base and J 5 bases, with 12 bases left between them. There are 15 residues in the CDR3. Germline values: CDR1 LGHDT, CDR2 YNNKEL (reference sequence). The CDR3 DNA is TGTGCCAGCAGCCAAGTCGAGGGAGTCCACAATGAGCAGTTCTTC. This sequence encodes CASSQVEGVHNEQFF.

This clonotype was seen repeatedly, ten times or more. The chain couples TRBV20-1 to TRBJ2-1, with 11 bases lining up with TRBD2. The CDR3 length is 16 residues. Trimming took 3 bases from V and 1 from J; bases not matched to a gene: 5. Germline assignment: CDR1 DFQATT and CDR2 SNEGSKA (reference sequence). The CDR3 sequence is CSASAGLAESYNEQFF. The CDR3 nucleotides read TGCAGTGCTAGTGCGGGACTAGCGGAATCCTACAATGAGCAGTTCTTC.

The V gene is TRBV4-1, the J gene TRBJ2-1; perhaps D is TRBD1 or TRBD2 (5 bases each). Germline CDR1 and CDR2: MGHRA and YSYEKL. V dropped 0 bases and J dropped 10 bases, with 16 bases sitting between them. CDR3 length equals 15 residues. The CDR3 nucleotides read TGCGCCAGCAGCCAAGAAGGGCCTTCTTGGGGGGAGCAGTTCTTC. Residues: CASSQEGPSWGEQFF.

The chain is built from TRBV30 and TRBJ2-1, with D possibly TRBD1 on 6 matching bases. The CDR3 is made up of 13 amino acids. V gave up 8 bases and J gave up 5 bases, with 16 bases separating them. Germline loops: CDR1 GTSNPN, CDR2 SVGIG (reference sequence). The CDR3 DNA sequence: TGTGCCAGTAGTAAGGGGGTGCACAATGAGCAGTTCTTC. It yields the protein CASSKGVHNEQFF.

This clonotype was detected only a few times. The chain joins TRBV5-6 to TRBJ1-1; D may be TRBD1 (5 bases). CDR1 is SGHDT and CDR2 is YYEEEE in the germline V gene. The CDR3 has 14 residues. Trimming shortened V by 3 bases and J by 5 bases, and 14 bases separated the two germline ends. In nucleotides, the CDR3 is TGTGCCAGCAGCTCGGGGGGGGTAGAGACTGAAGCTTTCTTT. It specifies CASSSGGVETEAFF.

This clonotype was seen more than once but under ten times. The V call is TRBV5-4, the J call TRBJ1-6, with D hard to call. Germline CDR1 is SGHNT and CDR2 is YYREEE (reference sequence). V was cut by 5 bases and J by 10 bases, with 22 bases left in between. The CDR3 has 16 amino acids. This CDR3 is CASSSNQLGLKSPLHF. CDR3 bases: TGTGCCAGCAGTTCAAACCAGTTAGGGCTGAAGTCACCCCTCCACTTT.

This clonotype was counted ten times or more. The chain uses TRBV20-1 and TRBJ2-1; D might be TRBD2 (5 bases). This CDR3 has 14 residues. Looked up from germline, CDR1 is DFQATT and CDR2 is SNEGSKA (reference sequence). V lost 7 bases and J lost 6, with 19 bases in between. CDR3 DNA sequence: TGCAGTGTACTCGTGGGGATCCGGGGCAATGAGCAGTTCTTC. Amino acids: CSVLVGIRGNEQFF.